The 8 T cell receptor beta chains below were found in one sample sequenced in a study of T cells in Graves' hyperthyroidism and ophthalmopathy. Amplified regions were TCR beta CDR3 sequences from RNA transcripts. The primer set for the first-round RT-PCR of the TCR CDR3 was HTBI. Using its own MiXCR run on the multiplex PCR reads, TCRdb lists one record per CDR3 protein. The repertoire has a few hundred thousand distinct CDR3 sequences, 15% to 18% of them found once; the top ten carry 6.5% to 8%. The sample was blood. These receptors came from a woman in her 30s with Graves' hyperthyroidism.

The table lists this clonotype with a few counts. The CDR3 loop reads CASSQDGLGQGFFEQFF. The DNA for the CDR3 is TGTGCCAGCAGCCAAGATGGATTGGGACAGGGTTTCTTTGAGCAGTTCTTC. The gene calls are TRBV4-2 and TRBJ2-1; 9 nucleotides align to TRBD1. The V gene's germline CDR1 is LGHNA and CDR2 YNFKEQ. The CDR3 loop spans 17 amino acids. Losses at the gene ends were 0 bases for V and 9 bases for J; bases not matched to a gene: 12.

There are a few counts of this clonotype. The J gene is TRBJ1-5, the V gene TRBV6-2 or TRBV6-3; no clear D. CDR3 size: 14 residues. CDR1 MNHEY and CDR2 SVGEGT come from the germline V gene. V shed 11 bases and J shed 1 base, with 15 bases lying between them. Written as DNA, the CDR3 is TGTGCCGGAAGCAGTCGGGGAAGCAATCAGCCCCAGCATTTT. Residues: CAGSSRGSNQPQHF.

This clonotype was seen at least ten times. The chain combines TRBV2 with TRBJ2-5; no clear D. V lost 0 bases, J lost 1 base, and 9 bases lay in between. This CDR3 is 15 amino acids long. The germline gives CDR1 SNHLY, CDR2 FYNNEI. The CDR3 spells CASSEALPGQETQYF. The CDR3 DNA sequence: TGTGCCAGCAGTGAAGCGCTTCCAGGCCAAGAGACCCAGTACTTC.

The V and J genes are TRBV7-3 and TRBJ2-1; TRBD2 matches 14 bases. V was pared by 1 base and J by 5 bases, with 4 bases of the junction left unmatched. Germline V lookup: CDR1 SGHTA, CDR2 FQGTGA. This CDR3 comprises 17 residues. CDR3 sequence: CASSLMEGLAGDNEQFF. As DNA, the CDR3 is TGTGCCAGCAGCTTAATGGAGGGACTAGCGGGAGACAATGAGCAGTTCTTC.

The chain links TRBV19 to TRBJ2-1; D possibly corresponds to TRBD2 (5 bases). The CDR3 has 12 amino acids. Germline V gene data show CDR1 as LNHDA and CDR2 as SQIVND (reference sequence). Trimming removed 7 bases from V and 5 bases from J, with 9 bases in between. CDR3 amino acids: CASTRGHNEQFF. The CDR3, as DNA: TGTGCCAGTACACGGGGTCACAATGAGCAGTTCTTC.

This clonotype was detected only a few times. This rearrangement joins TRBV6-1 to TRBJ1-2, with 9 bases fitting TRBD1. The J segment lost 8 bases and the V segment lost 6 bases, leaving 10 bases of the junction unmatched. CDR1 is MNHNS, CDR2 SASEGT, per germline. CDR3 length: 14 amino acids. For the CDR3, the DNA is TGTGCCAGCAGAGCTGGACAGGGGTTATGGGGCTACACCTTC. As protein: CASRAGQGLWGYTF.

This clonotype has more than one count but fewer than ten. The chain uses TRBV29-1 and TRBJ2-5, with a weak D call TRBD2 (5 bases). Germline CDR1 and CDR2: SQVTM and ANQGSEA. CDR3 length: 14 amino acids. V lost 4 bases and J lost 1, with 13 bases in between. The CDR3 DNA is TGCAGCGTTGTTCAGCGGTCCTTCCAAGAGACCCAGTACTTC. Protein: CSVVQRSFQETQYF.

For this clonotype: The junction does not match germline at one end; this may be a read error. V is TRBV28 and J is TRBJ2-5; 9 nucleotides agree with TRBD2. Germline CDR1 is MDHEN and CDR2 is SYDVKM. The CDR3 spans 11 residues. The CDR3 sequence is CTSSNSGSRDF. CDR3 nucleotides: TGTACCAGCAGCAATAGCGGGAGTCGCGACTTC.